The clone carrying this TCR beta chain has a count of ten or more. The antigen is undetermined. Unique molecular identifiers were attached to individual cDNA molecules. TCRdb passed the 5' RACE reads through MiXCR, listing each CDR3 protein once. The sample lists tens of thousands of distinct CDR3 sequences; around a tenth were seen once. Trimming left V 0 bases short and J 4 bases short, with 19 bases between. Germline V gives CDR1 DFQATT, CDR2 SNEGSKA (reference sequence). The CDR3 spans 16 residues. These data come from a study of early T cells in non-severe SARS-CoV-2 infection. The overall study: Sequencing of unsorted whole blood was done on bulk RNA, leaving chains unpaired. General study points: Reliance on VDJdb matching favored anti-spike CD8 responses; private and CD4 specificities were missed.

The chain links TRBV20-1 to TRBJ2-7; D is unclear. The sequence derives from an adult who was a healthcare worker with PCR-confirmed SARS-CoV-2 infection or an uninfected control (not recorded which). Specimen: whole blood, collected at baseline. The CDR3 protein is CSARDPRSRSGYEQYF. The CDR3 nucleotides are TGCAGTGCTAGAGATCCGAGGTCACGGTCTGGGTACGAGCAGTACTTC.